Shown below are 21 T cell receptor beta chains from a single sample sequenced in a study of T-cell reconstitution after alpha-beta-depleted transplantation in children. Preparing the TCRbeta library involved the use of unique molecular identifiers. Each CDR3 protein gets one entry after TCRdb re-called the PCR reads with MiXCR. The data show approximately 500,000 distinct CDR3 sequences, 8% to 11% seen once. Source: PBMCs, taken before TCRalphabeta/CD19-depleted stem cell transplant. The receptors were sampled from a child aged 2 to 10 with inherited bone marrow failure, due to receive a stem cell transplant.

This clonotype was counted at least ten times. The chain employs TRBV4-2 and TRBJ2-7; D unresolved. Germline V lookup: CDR1 LGHNA, CDR2 YNFKEQ. Trimming cost V 0 bases and J 3 bases, with 9 bases left between them. The CDR3 runs 14 residues. The DNA of the CDR3 is TGTGCCAGCAGCCAAGATCCCCCTTACTACGAGCAGTACTTC. Its translation: CASSQDPPYYEQYF.

Ten or more counts support this clonotype. This chain connects TRBV6-2 or TRBV6-3 to TRBJ2-6; no definite D call. The CDR3 has 14 residues. The germline V gene has CDR1 MNHEY and CDR2 SVGEGT. The V end lost 6 bases, the J end lost 0 bases, and 6 bases lay between the germline ends. CDR3 coding DNA: TGTGCCAGCAGCACCGACTCTGGGGCCAACGTCCTGACTTTC. Translated, it gives CASSTDSGANVLTF.

V and J are TRBV28 and TRBJ1-2; D is undetermined. Trimming removed 3 bases from V and 4 bases from J, with 15 bases in between. CDR1 is MDHEN and CDR2 is SYDVKM in the germline V gene. The CDR3 runs to 15 residues. The CDR3 bases are TGTGCCAGCAGTTTGGTGGACGGTATTGCCTATGGCTACACCTTC. It translates to CASSLVDGIAYGYTF.

Details on this clonotype: A much larger clone differs by one base, so this may be a read error. The chain is built from TRBV7-2 and TRBJ1-3; D remains unclear. CDR3 length: 15 amino acids. Per the germline V gene, CDR1 is SGHTA and CDR2 is FQGNSA. Trimming removed 3 bases from V and 3 bases from J, with 12 bases in between. CDR3 in amino acids: CASSFTHAFGNTIYF. The CDR3 nucleotides read TGTGCCAGCAGCTTTACACATGCCTTTGGAAACACCATATATTTT. The full variable domain, its missing parts supplied by reference TRBV7-2 and TRBJ1-3, is GAGVSQSPSNKVTEKGKDVELRCDPISGHTALYWYRQSLGQGLEFLIYFQGNSAPDKSGLPSDRFSAERTGGSVSTLTIQRTQQEDSAVYLCASSFTHAFGNTIYFGEGSWLTVV.

Concerning this clonotype itself: At one of its ends the junction is not consistent with the germline gene, which may arise from a read error. In DNA form, the CDR3 reads TGTGTCAGCAGCGATTGGGAGCGGTCCTACAATGAGCAGTTCTTC. It is translated as CVSSDWERSYNEQFF. V is TRBV11-3 and J is TRBJ2-1, with D perhaps matching TRBD2 (5 bases). The CDR3 covers 15 residues. Germline V gene sequence: CDR1 SGHNT, CDR2 YENEEA.

This clonotype was detected a few times. The chain has TRBV12-3 or TRBV12-4 and TRBJ2-3, with 8 bases aligning to TRBD2. This CDR3 is 13 amino acids long. Trimming cost V 11 bases and J 4 bases; bases outside gene matches: 8. The CDR3 is CAGGTRGADTQYF. The CDR3 DNA is TGTGCCGGGGGGACTAGGGGCGCAGATACGCAGTATTTT.

This clonotype was seen ten or more times. The chain couples TRBV9 to TRBJ2-7, with D perhaps given as TRBD1 or TRBD2 (5 bases each). The ends were cut back, 3 bases at V and 3 bases at J, with 13 bases in the middle. Germline-derived CDR1 and CDR2 are SGDLS and YYNGEE. The CDR3 length is 14 residues. The CDR3 bases are TGTGCCAGCAGCGCCGGGACCCCCGACTACGAGCAGTACTTC. This translates into CASSAGTPDYEQYF.

This clonotype was observed at least ten times. The V call is TRBV5-1, the J call TRBJ2-1; possible D gene TRBD1, 5 bases. The germline gives CDR1 SGHRS, CDR2 YFSETQ. With 4 bases removed from V and 8 bases from J, the gap between germline ends came to 10 bases. This CDR3 has 12 amino acids. The CDR3 bases are TGCGCCAGCAGCATCCTAGGGGATGAGCAGTTCTTC. Amino acids: CASSILGDEQFF.

In its sample, this clonotype was seen many times. The CDR3 DNA sequence: TGCGCCAGCAGCTTACAGGGGATCGGGGAGCTGTTTTTT. Its protein product is CASSLQGIGELFF. The rearrangement uses TRBV5-1 and TRBJ2-2; 7 bases are a match to TRBD1. In germline, CDR1 is SGHRS, CDR2 YFSETQ. This CDR3 is built from 13 residues. Trimming cost V 2 bases and J 7 bases; bases outside gene matches: 2.

The CDR3 nucleotides read TGTGCCAGCAGCTCTGATGTAGGCTACGAGCAGTACTTC. As protein: CASSSDVGYEQYF. J is TRBJ2-7 and V is TRBV7-2; no reliable D call. V lost 4 bases to trimming and J lost 3 bases, with 10 bases between them. CDR3 size: 13 residues. Germline lookup yields CDR1 SGHTA and CDR2 FQGNSA.

A note on this clonotype: A single base separates this from a much larger clone, so it may be a read error. This chain links TRBV12-3 or TRBV12-4 with TRBJ2-1, with TRBD2 identical over 9 bases. This CDR3 has 14 amino acids. CDR3: CASSRTSVDKEQFF. CDR3 DNA: TGTGCCAGCAGTCGGACTAGCGTAGACAAAGAGCAGTTCTTC.

This clonotype was seen at least ten times. The chain has TRBV5-1 and TRBJ2-5; 10 nucleotides agree with TRBD2. Germline CDR1 SGHRS, CDR2 YFSETQ. Trimming at V came to 3 bases and at J to 2 bases, leaving 10 bases not matched to a gene. This CDR3 is built from 17 residues. The CDR3 reads CASSSYGLAETQETQYF. CDR3 bases: TGCGCCAGCAGCTCCTACGGACTAGCGGAAACTCAAGAGACCCAGTACTTC.

This clonotype was seen repeatedly, ten times or more. The chain couples TRBV27 to TRBJ2-1; possibly TRBD1 for D (6 bases). Germline V lookup: CDR1 MNHEY, CDR2 SMNVEV (reference sequence). The CDR3 consists of 17 residues. V was trimmed by 3 bases and J by 5 bases, leaving 20 bases between them. CDR3: CASSFRHWDMAHNEQFF. The CDR3 region has the DNA TGTGCCAGCAGTTTCCGTCACTGGGACATGGCCCACAATGAGCAGTTCTTC.

The V call is TRBV11-2, the J call TRBJ2-7; D tentatively fits TRBD1 or TRBD2 (7 bases each). The germline V gene encodes CDR1 SGHAT and CDR2 FQNNGV. The ends were cut back, 6 bases at V and 6 bases at J, with 24 bases in the middle. The CDR3 covers 16 residues. This chain's CDR3 is CASRLDLGGSGGEQYF. Here the CDR3 DNA reads TGTGCCAGCAGACTAGATCTAGGGGGCTCGGGGGGCGAGCAGTACTTC.

This clonotype was counted ten times or more. V gene TRBV18 combines with J gene TRBJ2-5; D perhaps matches TRBD1 (5 bases). Trimming removed 2 bases at V and 0 bases at J, with 7 bases between. CDR3 length: 14 residues. The germline V gene has CDR1 KGHSH and CDR2 LQKENI. CDR3 nucleotide sequence: TGTGCCAGCTCACCAGACAGATACCAAGAGACCCAGTACTTC. It is translated as CASSPDRYQETQYF.

V is TRBV18 and J is TRBJ2-7; no firm D call. Germline V CDR1 and CDR2: KGHSH, LQKENI. Trimming shortened V by 0 bases and J by 6 bases, and 15 bases separated the two germline ends. The CDR3 runs 15 residues. CDR3 coding DNA: TGTGCCAGCTCACCACCAGGCACGCGACGAGGCGAGCAGTACTTC. Translating gives CASSPPGTRRGEQYF.

This clonotype was detected many times. The chain links TRBV3-1 to TRBJ2-2; possible D gene TRBD2, 6 bases. This CDR3 contains 15 residues. V was trimmed by 1 base and J by 3 bases, leaving 9 bases between them. Germline CDR1 LGHDT, CDR2 YNNKEL (reference sequence). For the CDR3, the DNA is TGTGCCAGCAGCCAAGCGGGACTTCACACCGGGGAGCTGTTTTTT. Its protein is CASSQAGLHTGELFF.

This clonotype was seen a few times. The chain combines TRBV7-2 with TRBJ2-1; 8 bases fit TRBD2. Germline loops: CDR1 SGHTA, CDR2 FQGNSA. The CDR3 sequence is 14 residues long. V was pared by 5 bases and J by 3 bases, with 3 bases of the junction left unmatched. CDR3 region: CASSQGLDYNEQFF. The CDR3 DNA follows: TGTGCCAGCAGCCAGGGACTAGACTACAATGAGCAGTTCTTC.

This clonotype was seen many times. V is TRBV20-1 and J is TRBJ1-3; D remains ambiguous. V shed 3 bases and J shed 2 bases, with 11 bases lying between them. Germline V gene sequence: CDR1 DFQATT, CDR2 SNEGSKA (reference sequence). The CDR3 has 14 residues. The CDR3 reads CSARAGGPGNTIYF. The CDR3 DNA is TGCAGTGCTAGGGCGGGTGGACCTGGAAACACCATATATTTT.

This clonotype was counted at least ten times. The chain recombines TRBV5-1 with TRBJ2-5; TRBD1 matches 8 bases. The CDR3 loop spans 15 amino acids. The trim removed 3 bases at V and 2 bases at J, leaving 6 bases unmatched. Germline lookup yields CDR1 SGHRS and CDR2 YFSETQ. The CDR3 here is CASSYGTGFQETQYF. CDR3 coding DNA: TGCGCCAGCAGCTATGGGACAGGCTTTCAAGAGACCCAGTACTTC.

This clonotype was found many times. The chain has TRBV7-9 and TRBJ1-4, with D tentatively TRBD1 (6 bases). Trimming took off 5 bases at V and 7 bases at J, with 17 bases between the two ends. Germline V gene data show CDR1 as SEHNR and CDR2 as FQNEAQ (reference sequence). The length of the CDR3 is 15 residues. CDR3 sequence reads: CASSGGGAPGEKLFF. The CDR3 bases are TGTGCCAGCAGCGGCGGGGGCGCCCCGGGTGAAAAACTGTTTTTT. Filled out from reference TRBV7-9 and TRBJ1-4, the complete variable domain reads DTGVSQNPRHKITKRGQNVTFRCDPISEHNRLYWYRQTLGQGPEFLTYFQNEAQLEKSRLLSDRFSAERPKGSFSTLEIQRTEQGDSAMYLCASSGGGAPGEKLFFGSGTQLSVL.